This is a list of T cell receptor beta chains from one sample in a study of PD-1 blockade in mismatch repair-deficient tumors. Only in-frame clones appear in the TCRdb table, and some are missing; sequencing was by immunoSEQ multiplex PCR. The sample has more than 15,000 clones, about 80% seen once; the top ten hold under 3.5%. Sequencing used PBMCs, obtained 4 weeks after starting pembrolizumab. These receptors were collected from an adult with mismatch repair-deficient cancer. Both conserved end residues are part of each CDR3. Each record gives: J gene, V gene, D gene, clone size, CDR3 DNA, CDR3 protein. A D gene is named only where the DNA matches it firmly. Clone sizes are given selectively: once, few, many, or a class where the clone is expanded.

>TRBJ1-2|TRBV9|-|-
TGTGCCAGCAGCGTAGGACAGGACACTTCACTTTATGGCTACACCTTC
CASSVGQDTSLYGYTF
>TRBJ2-1|TRBV2|-|-
TGTGCCAGCAGGTCTTTGGAGCAGTTCTTC
CASRSLEQFF
>TRBJ2-1|TRBV30|-|-
TGTGCCTGGACTGTAACGGGAGTGGGTGAGCAGTTCTTC
CAWTVTGVGEQFF
>TRBJ2-1|TRBV5-1|TRBD2|-
TGCGCCAGCAGCCCGGGCGGGGCGGGGACTACCTACAATGAGCAGTTCTTC
CASSPGGAGTTYNEQFF
>TRBJ1-1|TRBV19|TRBD1|-
TGTGCCAGTAGCGCGGGACAGGGATTCGGCGAAGCTTTCTTT
CASSAGQGFGEAFF
>TRBJ2-7|TRBV6-1|-|few
TGTGCCAGCAGTGACAGCTACGAGCAGTACTTC
CASSDSYEQYF
>TRBJ1-1|TRBV27|-|-
TGTGCCAGCAGGATTCAGGCTACCGGGAACACTGAAGCTTTCTTT
CASRIQATGNTEAFF
>TRBJ1-2|TRBV19|TRBD1|-
TGTGCCAGTAGTATCAAGACAGGGGCTAACTATGGCTACACCTTC
CASSIKTGANYGYTF
>TRBJ2-4|TRBV18|TRBD1|-
TGTGCCAGCTCACCACAGCAGACAGGGGGCGGGGGCAACATTCAGTACTTC
CASSPQQTGGGGNIQYF
>TRBJ2-1|TRBV7-9|TRBD2|-
TGTGCCACCGAACCCATAGCGGGAAACAATGAGCAGTTCTTC
CATEPIAGNNEQFF
>TRBJ1-1|TRBV19|-|-
TGTGCCAGTAGGGAGATGAACACTGAAGCTTTCTTT
CASREMNTEAFF
>TRBJ2-5|TRBV15|TRBD1|-
TGTGCCACCAGCAGGCAGATCGGACAGGGCCAAGAGACCCAGTACTTC
CATSRQIGQGQETQYF
>TRBJ2-1|TRBV20-1|-|-
TGCAGTGCTAGAGATTACGGGGAGCAGTTCTTC
CSARDYGEQFF
>TRBJ2-7|TRBV18|-|-
TGTGCCAGCTCATCCCTTACTTACGAGCAGTACTTC
CASSSLTYEQYF
>TRBJ1-1|TRBV29-1|-|-
TGCAGCGTTGAAGTTAGTATGAACACTGAAGCTTTCTTT
CSVEVSMNTEAFF
>TRBJ1-4|TRBV4-1|-|-
TGCGCCAGCAGCCAAAAACATAGACAGGATAATGAAAAACTGTTTTTT
CASSQKHRQDNEKLFF
>TRBJ1-2|TRBV28|-|-
TGTGCCAGCAGCCAGCGGGGTAACTATGGCTACACCTTC
CASSQRGNYGYTF
>TRBJ1-3|TRBV30|-|once
TGTGCCTGGAGTGTTGGGGGGGGTGGAAACACCATATATTTT
CAWSVGGGGNTIYF
>TRBJ2-4|TRBV6-4|-|-
TGTGCCAGCAGGGAGGAGGGGGCCAAAAACATTCAGTACTTC
CASREEGAKNIQYF
>TRBJ2-5|TRBV5-4|-|once
TGTGCCAGCAGCTTACCCTACGTGCAAGAGACCCAGTACTTC
CASSLPYVQETQYF
>TRBJ2-2|TRBV19|TRBD1|-
TGTGCCAGTACGGTGGGAGGACAGGGCAGTCTGACCGGGGAGCTGTTTTTT
CASTVGGQGSLTGELFF
>TRBJ2-3|TRBV7-9|-|-
TGTGCCAGCAGCCCCTCCGGGGTGGAGGAAGCAGATACGCAGTATTTT
CASSPSGVEEADTQYF
>TRBJ1-6|TRBV7-2|-|-
TGTGCCAGCAGCTTAGGGACCGGGACTGGGCATTCACCCCTCCACTTT
CASSLGTGTGHSPLHF
>TRBJ1-5|TRBV28|-|-
TGTGCCAGCAGTTTCGAGGGTGGACAGCCCCAGCATTTT
CASSFEGGQPQHF
>TRBJ1-1|TRBV9|TRBD1|-
TGTGCCAGCAGCGTAACAGGGGGCCTGGTTACTGAAGCTTTCTTT
CASSVTGGLVTEAFF
>TRBJ2-1|TRBV13|-|-
TGTGCCAGCAGCGACCGGGGAAATGAGCAGTTCTTC
CASSDRGNEQFF
>TRBJ1-4|TRBV5-1|-|-
TGCGCCAGCAGCTTGATAGGGGGTAGTGAAAAACTGTTTTTT
CASSLIGGSEKLFF